The T cell receptor beta chain described here comes from a study of spatial heterogeneity in lung cancer. About the study: The study consistently detected more beta-chain than alpha-chain sequences.

Single TCR cDNA molecules each had their own unique molecular identifier. TCRdb re-called the 5' RACE reads with MiXCR, one entry per CDR3 protein. The sample lists 20,000 to 25,000 distinct CDR3 sequences; approximately 4.6% were seen once. The table lists this clonotype with many counts. Per the germline V gene, CDR1 is KGHSH and CDR2 is LQKENI. Trimming stripped 5 bases from V and 4 bases from J, with 9 bases between. This CDR3 is 13 amino acids long. Noted time point: sample taken at primary tumor resection. The donors comprised some 78 untreated early-stage non-small cell lung cancer patients. The sequenced material consisted of unsorted whole RNA from tumor, nontumor lung or frozen PBMC.

The source was PBMCs, collected at surgery. The chain carries TRBV18 and TRBJ1-5; possibly TRBD1 for D (6 bases). This sequence was found in a male donor with early-stage non-small cell lung cancer. In DNA form, the CDR3 reads TGTGCCAGCTCAATCGGACAGAATCAGCCCCAGCATTTT. Amino acid sequence: CASSIGQNQPQHF.